This TCR beta chain was identified during a study of blood T cell repertoires in COVID-19. This CDR3 is 14 amino acids long. In germline, CDR1 is LGHNA, CDR2 YNFKEQ. V shed 8 bases and J 1 base; nucleotides not matched to a gene: 4. Clones were sequenced by immunoSEQ multiplex PCR, and TCRdb holds only the in-frame ones, with some missing. The sample has around 170,000 clones; more than 70% are singletons. The TCR sequence derives from a woman aged 30 to 39 who had recovered from COVID-19. The sequenced sample consisted of PBMCs or T cells enriched from blood (not recorded which). The V call is TRBV4-2, the J call TRBJ2-2; 7 bases agree with TRBD2. The CDR3 DNA sequence: TGTGCCAGCCGCGGGAGTGGGAACACCGGGGAGCTGTTTTTT. Translation gives CASRGSGNTGELFF.